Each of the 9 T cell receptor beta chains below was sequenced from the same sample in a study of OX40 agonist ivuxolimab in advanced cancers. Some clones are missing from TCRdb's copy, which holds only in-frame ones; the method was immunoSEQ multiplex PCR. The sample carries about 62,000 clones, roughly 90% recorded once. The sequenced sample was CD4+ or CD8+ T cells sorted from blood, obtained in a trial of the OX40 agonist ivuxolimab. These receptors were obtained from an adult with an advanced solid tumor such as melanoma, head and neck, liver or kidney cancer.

The CDR3 nucleotides are TGTGCCAGCAGCTTAGTCACGACAGGGCTGTACTTC. Translating gives CASSLVTTGLYF. This chain connects TRBV7-8 to TRBJ2-7, with 7 nucleotides matching TRBD1. Trimming cost V 1 base and J 12 bases; bases outside gene matches: 6. Germline assignment: CDR1 SGHVS and CDR2 FQNEAQ. This CDR3 contains 12 residues.

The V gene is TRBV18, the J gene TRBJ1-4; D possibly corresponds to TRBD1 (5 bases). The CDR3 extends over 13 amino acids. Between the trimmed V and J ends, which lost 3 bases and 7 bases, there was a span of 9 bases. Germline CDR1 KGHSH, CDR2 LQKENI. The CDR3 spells CASSPRGGEKLFF. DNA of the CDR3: TGTGCCAGCTCACCCCGGGGGGGTGAAAAACTGTTTTTT.

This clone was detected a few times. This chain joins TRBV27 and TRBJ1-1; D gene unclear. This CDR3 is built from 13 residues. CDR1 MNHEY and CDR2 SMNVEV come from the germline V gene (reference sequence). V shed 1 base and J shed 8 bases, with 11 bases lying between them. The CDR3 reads CASSLWNAREAFF. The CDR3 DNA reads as TGTGCCAGCAGTTTATGGAACGCCAGGGAAGCTTTCTTT.

CDR3 sequence reads: CASSDTGTYQETQYF. The CDR3 region has the DNA TGTGCCAGCAGCGACACCGGGACTTACCAAGAGACCCAGTACTTC. The chain employs TRBV5-4 and TRBJ2-5; a possible D gene is TRBD2 (6 bases). The CDR3 has 15 residues. Germline CDR1 is SGHNT and CDR2 is YYREEE (reference sequence). V lost 4 bases and J lost 0, with 13 bases in between.

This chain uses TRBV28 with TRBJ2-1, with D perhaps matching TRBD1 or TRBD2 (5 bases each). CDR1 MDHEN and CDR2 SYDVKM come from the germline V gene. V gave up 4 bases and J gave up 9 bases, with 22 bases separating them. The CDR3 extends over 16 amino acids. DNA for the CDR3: TGTGCCAGCAGTTGGGGGTCCGCAGCGTTTATGAGTGAGCAGTTCTTC. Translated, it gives CASSWGSAAFMSEQFF. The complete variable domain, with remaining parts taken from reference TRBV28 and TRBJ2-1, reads DVKVTQSSRYLVKRTGEKVFLECVQDMDHENMFWYRQDPGLGLRLIYFSYDVKMKEKGDIPEGYSVSREKKERFSLILESASTNQTSMYLCASSWGSAAFMSEQFFGPGTRLTVL.

The CDR3 DNA is TGTGCCAGTAGGCGTCAGGGACAGTCTACAAGGAATGAGCAGTTCTTC. Its protein is CASRRQGQSTRNEQFF. The chain carries TRBV19 and TRBJ2-1; 7 nucleotides line up with TRBD1. There are 16 residues in the CDR3. Germline CDR1 reads LNHDA; CDR2 reads SQIVND (reference sequence). Unmatched junction bases numbered 15, after V lost 6 bases and J lost 7 bases.

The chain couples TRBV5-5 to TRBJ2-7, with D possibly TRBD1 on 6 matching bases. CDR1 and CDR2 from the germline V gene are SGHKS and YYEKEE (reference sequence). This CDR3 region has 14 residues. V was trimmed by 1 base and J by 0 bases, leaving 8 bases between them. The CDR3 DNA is TGTGCCAGCAGCTTGACAGGGAACTCCTACGAGCAGTACTTC. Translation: CASSLTGNSYEQYF.

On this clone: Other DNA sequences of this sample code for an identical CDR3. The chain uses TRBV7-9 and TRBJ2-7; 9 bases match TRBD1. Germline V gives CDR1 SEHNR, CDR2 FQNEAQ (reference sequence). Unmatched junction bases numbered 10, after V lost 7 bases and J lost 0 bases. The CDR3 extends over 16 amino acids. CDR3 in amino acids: CASTPGTGRTSYEQYF. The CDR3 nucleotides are TGTGCCAGCACCCCAGGGACAGGGAGGACCTCCTACGAGCAGTACTTC.

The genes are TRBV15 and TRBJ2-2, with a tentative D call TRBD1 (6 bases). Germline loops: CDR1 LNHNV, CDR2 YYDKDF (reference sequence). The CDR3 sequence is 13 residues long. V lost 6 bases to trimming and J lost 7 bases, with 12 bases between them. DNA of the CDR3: TGTGCCACCAGTAGGGGGTTCGGCGGGGAGCTGTTTTTT. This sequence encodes CATSRGFGGELFF.